The next 8 T cell receptor beta chains were all read from a single sample in a study of blood T cell repertoires in COVID-19. Some clones are missing from TCRdb's copy, which holds only in-frame ones; the method was immunoSEQ multiplex PCR. The sample holds hundreds of thousands of clones, about 93% seen once. The sample taken for sequencing was peripheral blood. These TCRs come from a man in his sixties with COVID-19, enrolled during active disease.

J is TRBJ2-2 and V is TRBV19, with 8 bases that match TRBD2. The CDR3 sequence is 15 residues long. The germline CDR1 and CDR2 sequences are LNHDA and SQIVND (reference sequence). V trimming: 7 bases; J trimming: 4 bases; junction bases outside the gene matches: 8. In DNA form, the CDR3 reads TGTGCCAGTAAGGAGCGGGGGTTCGCCACCGGGGAGCTGTTTTTT. Translated: CASKERGFATGELFF.

The V gene is TRBV19, the J gene TRBJ2-3; 9 bases are a match to TRBD2. The CDR3 extends over 15 amino acids. Trimming at V came to 4 bases and at J to 5 bases, leaving 7 bases not matched to a gene. Germline V gene lookup returns CDR1 LNHDA and CDR2 SQIVND (reference sequence). Written as DNA, the CDR3 is TGTGCCAGTAGTACTCGCGGGGGGGGCTTAGATACGCAGTATTTT. Residues: CASSTRGGGLDTQYF.

V usage is TRBV12-3 or TRBV12-4 and J usage is TRBJ2-1, with D unresolved. This CDR3 has 12 residues. V lost 5 bases and J 4 bases, leaving 6 bases between the germline ends. This CDR3 reads CASSPGYNEQFF. DNA of the CDR3: TGTGCCAGCAGTCCCGGGTACAATGAGCAGTTCTTC.

The chain carries TRBV7-9 and TRBJ1-2, with no clear D. The ends were cut back, 2 bases at V and 1 base at J, with 5 bases in the middle. Germline V CDR1 and CDR2: SEHNR, FQNEAQ (reference sequence). The CDR3 spans 13 residues. Here the CDR3 reads CASSLNINYGYTF. The CDR3 coding sequence is TGTGCCAGCAGCTTAAATATTAACTATGGCTACACCTTC.

The CDR3 DNA reads TGTGCCAGCAGGACAGGGGGCCTTGGCTACACCTTC. Protein: CASRTGGLGYTF. The chain carries TRBV4-2 and TRBJ1-2; 10 bases line up with TRBD1. The CDR3 is 12 amino acids. Germline CDR1 is LGHNA and CDR2 is YNFKEQ. With V trimmed by 6 bases and J by 7 bases, 2 bases remained unmatched.

This clone was recorded a few times. The chain couples TRBV19 to TRBJ2-7, with TRBD1 matching 7 bases. The length of the CDR3 is 13 residues. Germline V gene data show CDR1 as LNHDA and CDR2 as SQIVND (reference sequence). V shed 5 bases, J shed 7 bases, and the junction held 8 bases outside the gene matches. The CDR3 reads CASSQDRFWEQYF. CDR3 DNA: TGTGCCAGTAGTCAGGACAGGTTCTGGGAGCAGTACTTC.

V is TRBV27 and J is TRBJ2-7; 10 bases align to TRBD1. This CDR3 is 13 amino acids long. Germline values: CDR1 MNHEY, CDR2 SMNVEV (reference sequence). V gave up 8 bases and J gave up 6 bases; unmatched junction bases: 7. DNA of the CDR3: TGTGCCAGCCGGGACAGGGGAAGATCCGAGCAGTACTTC. It specifies CASRDRGRSEQYF.

About this clone itself: Different DNA sequences within this sample yield the same CDR3. J is TRBJ2-2 and V is TRBV28; 7 bases are shared with TRBD1. CDR1 and CDR2 from the germline V gene are MDHEN and SYDVKM. The CDR3 spans 16 residues. Trimming removed 1 base from V and 0 bases from J; junction bases left unmatched: 2. In DNA, the CDR3 is TGTGCCAGCAGTTTATTGGGGACAGCGAACACCGGGGAGCTGTTTTTT. This codes for CASSLLGTANTGELFF.